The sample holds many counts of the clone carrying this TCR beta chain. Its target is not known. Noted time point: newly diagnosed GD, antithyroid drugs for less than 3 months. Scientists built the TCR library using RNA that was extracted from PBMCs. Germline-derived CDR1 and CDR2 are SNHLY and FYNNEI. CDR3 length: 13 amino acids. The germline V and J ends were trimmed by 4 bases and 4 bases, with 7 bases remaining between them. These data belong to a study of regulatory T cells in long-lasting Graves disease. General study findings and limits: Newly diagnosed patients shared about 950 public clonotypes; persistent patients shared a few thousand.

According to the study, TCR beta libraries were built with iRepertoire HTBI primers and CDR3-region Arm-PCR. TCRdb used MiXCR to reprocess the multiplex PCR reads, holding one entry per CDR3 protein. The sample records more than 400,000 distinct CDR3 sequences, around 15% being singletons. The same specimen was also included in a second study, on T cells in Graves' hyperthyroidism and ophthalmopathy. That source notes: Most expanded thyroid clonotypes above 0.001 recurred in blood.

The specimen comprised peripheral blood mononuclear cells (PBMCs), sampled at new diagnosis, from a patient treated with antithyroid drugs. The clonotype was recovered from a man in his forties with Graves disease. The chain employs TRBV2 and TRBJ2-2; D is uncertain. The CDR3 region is CASSVSSTGELFF. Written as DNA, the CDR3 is TGTGCCAGCAGTGTGAGCAGCACCGGGGAGCTGTTTTTT.